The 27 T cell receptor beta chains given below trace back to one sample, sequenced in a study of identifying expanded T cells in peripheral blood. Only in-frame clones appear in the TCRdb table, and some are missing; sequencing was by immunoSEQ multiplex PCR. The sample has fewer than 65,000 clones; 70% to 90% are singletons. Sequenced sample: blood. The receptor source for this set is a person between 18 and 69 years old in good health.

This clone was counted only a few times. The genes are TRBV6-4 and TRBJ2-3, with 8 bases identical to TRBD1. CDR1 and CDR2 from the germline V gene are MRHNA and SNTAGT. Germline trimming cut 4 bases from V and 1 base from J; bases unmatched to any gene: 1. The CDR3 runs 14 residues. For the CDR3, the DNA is TGTGCCAGCAGTGTGACAGGGGGCACAGATACGCAGTATTTT. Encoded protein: CASSVTGGTDTQYF.

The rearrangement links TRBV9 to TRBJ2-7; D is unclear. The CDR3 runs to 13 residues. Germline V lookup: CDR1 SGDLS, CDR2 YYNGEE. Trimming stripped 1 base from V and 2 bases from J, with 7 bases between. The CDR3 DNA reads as TGTGCCAGCAGCGTAAACGCGGCCTACGAGCAGTACTTC. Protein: CASSVNAAYEQYF.

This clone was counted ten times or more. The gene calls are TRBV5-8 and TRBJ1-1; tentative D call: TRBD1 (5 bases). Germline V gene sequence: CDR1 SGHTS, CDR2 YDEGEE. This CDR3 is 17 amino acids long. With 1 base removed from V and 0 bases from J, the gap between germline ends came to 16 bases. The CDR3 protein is CASSLRSGEIMNTEAFF. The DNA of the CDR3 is TGTGCCAGCAGCTTGCGTTCGGGGGAGATCATGAACACTGAAGCTTTCTTT. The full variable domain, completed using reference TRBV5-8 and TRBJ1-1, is EAGVTQSPTHLIKTRGQQATLRCSPISGHTSVYWYQQALGLGLQFLLWYDEGEERNRGNFPPRFSGRQFPNYSSELNVNALELEDSALYLCASSLRSGEIMNTEAFFGQGTRLTVV.

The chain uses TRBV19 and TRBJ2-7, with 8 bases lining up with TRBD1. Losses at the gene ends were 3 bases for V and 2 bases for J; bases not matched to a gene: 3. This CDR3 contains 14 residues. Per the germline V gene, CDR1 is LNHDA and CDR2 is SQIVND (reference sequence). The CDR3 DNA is TGTGCCAGTAGTATCCGGACAGGGACCTACGAGCAGTACTTC. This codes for CASSIRTGTYEQYF. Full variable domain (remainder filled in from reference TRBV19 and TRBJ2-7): DGGITQSPKYLFRKEGQNVTLSCEQNLNHDAMYWYRQDPGQGLRLIYYSQIVNDFQKGDIAEGYSVSREKKESFPLTVTSAQKNPTAFYLCASSIRTGTYEQYFGPGTRLTVT.

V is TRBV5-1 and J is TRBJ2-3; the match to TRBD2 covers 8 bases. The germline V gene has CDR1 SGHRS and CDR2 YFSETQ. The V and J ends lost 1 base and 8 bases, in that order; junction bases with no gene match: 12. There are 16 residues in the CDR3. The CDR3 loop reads CASSLSAGGLHSTQYF. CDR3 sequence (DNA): TGCGCCAGCAGCTTGTCGGCGGGAGGCCTTCATAGTACGCAGTATTTT.

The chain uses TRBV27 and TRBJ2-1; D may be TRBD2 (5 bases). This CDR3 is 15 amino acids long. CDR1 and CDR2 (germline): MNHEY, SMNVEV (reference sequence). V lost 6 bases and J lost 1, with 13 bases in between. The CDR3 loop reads CASRIGGGSYNEQFF. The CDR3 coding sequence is TGTGCCAGCAGAATAGGTGGCGGGTCCTACAATGAGCAGTTCTTC.

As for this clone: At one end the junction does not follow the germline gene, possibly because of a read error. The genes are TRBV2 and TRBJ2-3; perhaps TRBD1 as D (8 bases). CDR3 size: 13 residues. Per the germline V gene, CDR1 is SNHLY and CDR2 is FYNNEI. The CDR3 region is CASSPAGAGGSDF. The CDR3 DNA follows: TGTGCCAGCAGTCCCGCGGGGGCAGGGGGCTCGGATTTT.

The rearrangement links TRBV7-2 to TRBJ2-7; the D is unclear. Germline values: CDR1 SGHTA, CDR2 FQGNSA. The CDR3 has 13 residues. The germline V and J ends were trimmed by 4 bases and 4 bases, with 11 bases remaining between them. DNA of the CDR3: TGTGCCAGCAGCTCACGCCGAGTTTACGAGCAGTACTTC. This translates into CASSSRRVYEQYF.

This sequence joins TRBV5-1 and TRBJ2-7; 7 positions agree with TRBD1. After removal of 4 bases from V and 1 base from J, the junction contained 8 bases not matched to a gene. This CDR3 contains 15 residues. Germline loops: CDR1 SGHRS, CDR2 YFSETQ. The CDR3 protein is CASSPRGQPSYEQYF. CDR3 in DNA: TGCGCCAGCAGCCCCCGGGGACAGCCGTCCTACGAGCAGTACTTC.

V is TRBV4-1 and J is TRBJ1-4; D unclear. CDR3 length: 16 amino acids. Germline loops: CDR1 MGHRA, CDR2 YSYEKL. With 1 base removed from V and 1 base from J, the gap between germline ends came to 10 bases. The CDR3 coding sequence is TGCGCCAGCAGCCAAGTTCTCAAGGGAACTAATGAAAAACTGTTTTTT. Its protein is CASSQVLKGTNEKLFF.

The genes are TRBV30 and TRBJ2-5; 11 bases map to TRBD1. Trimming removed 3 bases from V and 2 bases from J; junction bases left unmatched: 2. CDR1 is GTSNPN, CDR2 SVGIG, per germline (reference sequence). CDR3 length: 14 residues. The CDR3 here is CAWRRDRGQETQYF. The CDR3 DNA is TGTGCCTGGAGACGGGACAGGGGGCAAGAGACCCAGTACTTC.

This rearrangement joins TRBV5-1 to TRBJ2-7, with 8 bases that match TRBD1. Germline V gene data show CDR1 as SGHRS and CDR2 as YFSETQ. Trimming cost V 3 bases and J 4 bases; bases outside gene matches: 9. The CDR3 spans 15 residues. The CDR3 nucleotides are TGCGCCAGCAGCTCGCTGACAGGGGATAATTACGAGCAGTACTTC. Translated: CASSSLTGDNYEQYF.

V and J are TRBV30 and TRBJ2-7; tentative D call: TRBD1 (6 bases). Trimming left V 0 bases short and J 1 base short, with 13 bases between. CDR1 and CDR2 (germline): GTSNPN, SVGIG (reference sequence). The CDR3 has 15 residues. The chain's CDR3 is CAWSVMTGYSYEQYF. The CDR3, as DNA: TGTGCCTGGAGTGTGATGACAGGTTATTCCTACGAGCAGTACTTC.

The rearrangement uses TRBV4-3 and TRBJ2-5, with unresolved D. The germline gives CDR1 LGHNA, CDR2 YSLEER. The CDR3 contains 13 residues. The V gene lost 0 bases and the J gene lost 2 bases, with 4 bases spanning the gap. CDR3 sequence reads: CASSQDRQETQYF. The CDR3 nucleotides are TGCGCCAGCAGCCAAGACAGACAAGAGACCCAGTACTTC.

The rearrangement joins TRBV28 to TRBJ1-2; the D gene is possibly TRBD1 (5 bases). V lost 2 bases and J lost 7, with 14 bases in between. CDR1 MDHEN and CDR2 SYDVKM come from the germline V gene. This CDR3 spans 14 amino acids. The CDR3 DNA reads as TGTGCCAGCAGTTTAATCTCAGGGAACCTTGGCTACACCTTC. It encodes CASSLISGNLGYTF.

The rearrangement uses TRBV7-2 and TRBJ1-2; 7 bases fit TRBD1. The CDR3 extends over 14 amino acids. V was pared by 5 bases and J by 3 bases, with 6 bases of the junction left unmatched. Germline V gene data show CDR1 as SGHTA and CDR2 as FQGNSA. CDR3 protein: CASSRGRVDYGYTF. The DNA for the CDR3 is TGTGCCAGCAGCAGGGGGCGCGTTGACTATGGCTACACCTTC.

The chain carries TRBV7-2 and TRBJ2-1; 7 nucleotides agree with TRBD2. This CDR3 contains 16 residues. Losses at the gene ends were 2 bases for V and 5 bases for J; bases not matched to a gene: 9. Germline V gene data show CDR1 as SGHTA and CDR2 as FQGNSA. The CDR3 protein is CASSLRLAAINNEQFF. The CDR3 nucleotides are TGTGCCAGCAGCTTAAGGCTAGCGGCCATAAACAATGAGCAGTTCTTC.

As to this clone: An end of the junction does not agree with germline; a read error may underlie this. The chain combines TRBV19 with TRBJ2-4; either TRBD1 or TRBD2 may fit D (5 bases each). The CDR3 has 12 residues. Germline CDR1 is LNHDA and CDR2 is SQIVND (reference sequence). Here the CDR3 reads CASTGEGWTLHF. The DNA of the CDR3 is TGTGCCAGTACCGGGGAAGGGTGGACACTCCACTTC.

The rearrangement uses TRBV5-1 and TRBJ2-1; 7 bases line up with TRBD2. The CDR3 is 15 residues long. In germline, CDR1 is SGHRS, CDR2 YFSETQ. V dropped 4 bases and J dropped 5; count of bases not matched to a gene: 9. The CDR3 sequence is CASSQSGKTNNEQFF. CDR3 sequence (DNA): TGCGCCAGCAGCCAAAGCGGGAAGACTAACAATGAGCAGTTCTTC.

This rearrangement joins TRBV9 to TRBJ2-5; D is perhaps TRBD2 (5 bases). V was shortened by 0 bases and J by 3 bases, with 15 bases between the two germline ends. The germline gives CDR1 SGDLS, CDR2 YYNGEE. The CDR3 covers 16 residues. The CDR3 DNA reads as TGTGCCAGCAGCGTAGTTGCCTGGGAGAGGAAAGAGACCCAGTACTTC. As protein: CASSVVAWERKETQYF. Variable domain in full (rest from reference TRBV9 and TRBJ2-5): DSGVTQTPKHLITATGQRVTLRCSPRSGDLSVYWYQQSLDQGLQFLIQYYNGEERAKGNILERFSAQQFPDLHSELNLSSLELGDSALYFCASSVVAWERKETQYFGPGTRLLVL.

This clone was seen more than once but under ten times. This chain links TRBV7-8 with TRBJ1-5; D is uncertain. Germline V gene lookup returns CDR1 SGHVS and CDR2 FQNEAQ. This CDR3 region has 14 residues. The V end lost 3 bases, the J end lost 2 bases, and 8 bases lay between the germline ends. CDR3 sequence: CASSLSEGNQPQHF. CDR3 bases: TGTGCCAGCAGCTTGTCTGAAGGCAATCAGCCCCAGCATTTT.

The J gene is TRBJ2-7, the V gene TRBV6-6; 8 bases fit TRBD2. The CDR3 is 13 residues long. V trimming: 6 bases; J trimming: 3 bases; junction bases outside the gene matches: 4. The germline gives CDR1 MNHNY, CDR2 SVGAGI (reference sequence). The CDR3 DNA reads TGTGCCAGCAGCTACCGGGGGGGCTACGAGCAGTACTTC. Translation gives CASSYRGGYEQYF.

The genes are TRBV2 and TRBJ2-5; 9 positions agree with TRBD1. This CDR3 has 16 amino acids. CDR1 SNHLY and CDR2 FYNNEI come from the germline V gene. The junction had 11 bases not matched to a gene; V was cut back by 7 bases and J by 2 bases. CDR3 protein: CASTIQSGQGQETQYF. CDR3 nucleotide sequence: TGTGCCAGCACTATACAGTCGGGACAGGGACAAGAGACCCAGTACTTC. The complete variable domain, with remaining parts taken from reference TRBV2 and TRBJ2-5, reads EPEVTQTPSHQVTQMGQEVILRCVPISNHLYFYWYRQILGQKVEFLVSFYNNEISEKSEIFDDQFSVERPDGSNFTLKIRSTKLEDSAMYFCASTIQSGQGQETQYFGPGTRLLVL.

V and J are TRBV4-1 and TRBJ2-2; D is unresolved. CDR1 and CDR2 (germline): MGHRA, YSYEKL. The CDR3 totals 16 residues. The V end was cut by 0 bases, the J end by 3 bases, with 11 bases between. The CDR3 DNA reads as TGCGCCAGCAGCCAAGAGGGGAACTCGTACACCGGGGAGCTGTTTTTT. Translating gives CASSQEGNSYTGELFF.

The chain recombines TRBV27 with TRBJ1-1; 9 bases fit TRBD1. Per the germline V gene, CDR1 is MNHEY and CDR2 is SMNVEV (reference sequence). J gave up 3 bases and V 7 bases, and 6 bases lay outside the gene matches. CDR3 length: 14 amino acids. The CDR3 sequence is CASKPTGGHTEAFF. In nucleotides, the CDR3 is TGTGCCAGCAAACCGACAGGGGGGCACACTGAAGCTTTCTTT.

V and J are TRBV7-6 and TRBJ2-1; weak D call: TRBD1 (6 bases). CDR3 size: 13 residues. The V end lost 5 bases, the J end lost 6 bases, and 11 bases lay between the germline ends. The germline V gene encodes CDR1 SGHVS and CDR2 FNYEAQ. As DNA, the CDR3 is TGTGCCAGCAGCCCGTCACAGGGCAATGAGCAGTTCTTC. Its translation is CASSPSQGNEQFF.

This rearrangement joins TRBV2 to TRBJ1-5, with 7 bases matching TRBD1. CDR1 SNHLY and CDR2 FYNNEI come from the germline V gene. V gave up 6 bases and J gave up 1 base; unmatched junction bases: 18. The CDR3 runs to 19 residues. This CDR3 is CASSKIPDRLVLSNQPQHF. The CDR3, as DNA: TGTGCCAGCAGCAAAATCCCGGACAGGCTGGTCCTGAGCAATCAGCCCCAGCATTTT.